Included here is one TCR beta chain sequence, with context. Its antigen remains unknown. This record belongs to a study of cytomegalovirus exposure and HLA in healthy donors. The PCR contained 60 Vbeta and 13 Jbeta primers. The table came from immunoSEQ multiplex PCR; TCRdb's copy has only in-frame clones and leaves some out. This repertoire shows 250,000 to 350,000 clones, around 90% found once; its top ten account for about 2.5%. CDR3 length equals 17 residues. The germline gives CDR1 MNHNS, CDR2 SASEGT. V shed 1 base, J shed 2 bases, and the junction held 9 bases outside the gene matches. Overall study results and limits: What a later analysis reportedly showed was that an Asian-associated ancestry cluster had fewer N-insertions than the roughly 670-donor mean. The study assumed roughly uniform donor sequencing depth for presence/absence analyses.

Sequenced input: PBMCs. J is TRBJ2-5 and V is TRBV6-1; 8 bases agree with TRBD2. The sequence was obtained from a woman aged 18-35 years in good health and CMV-seronegative. Here the CDR3 reads CASSEGISGAFQETQYF. The CDR3 DNA follows: TGTGCCAGCAGTGAAGGGATTAGCGGGGCCTTTCAAGAGACCCAGTACTTC.